One sample yielded the 30 T cell receptor beta chains listed below, sequenced in a study of early T cells in non-severe SARS-CoV-2 infection. Each CDR3 protein gets one entry after TCRdb re-called the 5' RACE reads with MiXCR. The table has 62,000 or so distinct CDR3 sequences, around 9.9% seen once; the top ten hold 1.2%. Specimen: whole blood. These receptors originate from an adult who was a healthcare worker with PCR-confirmed SARS-CoV-2 infection or an uninfected control (not recorded which).

This clonotype was seen a few times. The J gene is TRBJ2-4, the V gene TRBV6-6; 11 nucleotides line up with TRBD2. With V trimmed by 4 bases and J by 6 bases, 5 bases remained unmatched. There are 15 residues in the CDR3. Germline loops: CDR1 MNHNY, CDR2 SVGAGI (reference sequence). The CDR3 loop reads CASSSPTSGGNIQYF. The CDR3 bases are TGTGCCAGCAGTTCCCCTACTAGCGGGGGAAACATTCAGTACTTC.

This chain connects TRBV7-6 to TRBJ2-5; D may be TRBD2 (5 bases). The germline CDR1 and CDR2 sequences are SGHVS and FNYEAQ. This CDR3 spans 16 amino acids. With 7 bases removed from V and 1 base from J, the gap between germline ends came to 19 bases. CDR3 nucleotide sequence: TGTGCCAGCACCCCGCCCCCCGGTGGGAGCCAAGAGACCCAGTACTTC. Translation gives CASTPPPGGSQETQYF.

The V call is TRBV5-1, the J call TRBJ2-1; 12 bases are shared with TRBD1. Germline lookup yields CDR1 SGHRS and CDR2 YFSETQ. The V segment lost 4 bases and the J segment 7 bases; nucleotides outside the gene matches: 9. CDR3 length: 16 amino acids. The CDR3 bases are TGCGCCAGCAGCCTTACCGGGACAGGGGGCTGGAATGAGCAGTTCTTC. It specifies CASSLTGTGGWNEQFF.

This clonotype was seen many times. The V gene is TRBV20-1, the J gene TRBJ1-1; no clear D. V dropped 4 bases and J dropped 4 bases, with 7 bases sitting between them. This CDR3 has 11 residues. Germline V gene data show CDR1 as DFQATT and CDR2 as SNEGSKA (reference sequence). The CDR3 DNA follows: TGCAGTGCTAAGCTTCGCACTGAAGCTTTCTTT. The encoded protein is CSAKLRTEAFF.

This chain links TRBV11-2 with TRBJ2-2, with D hard to call. This CDR3 is built from 13 residues. Trimming stripped 6 bases from V and 4 bases from J, with 9 bases between. Germline V CDR1 and CDR2: SGHAT, FQNNGV. The CDR3 nucleotides read TGTGCCAGCAGGCCGCTTCGCACCGGGGAGCTGTTTTTT. Translated, it gives CASRPLRTGELFF.

The CDR3 here is CASSRYTDTQYF. DNA for the CDR3: TGTGCCAGCAGCCGATATACAGATACGCAGTATTTT. The gene calls are TRBV7-2 and TRBJ2-3; D unresolved. This CDR3 has 12 amino acids. Looked up from germline, CDR1 is SGHTA and CDR2 is FQGNSA. Trimming took off 5 bases at V and 3 bases at J, with 6 bases between the two ends.

This sequence joins TRBV2 and TRBJ1-1; TRBD1 is a possible D gene (6 bases). With 8 bases removed from V and 1 base from J, the gap between germline ends came to 20 bases. The CDR3 runs to 16 residues. CDR1 and CDR2 from the germline V gene are SNHLY and FYNNEI. The CDR3 is CASHMGGASWNTEAFF. CDR3 coding DNA: TGTGCCAGCCACATGGGGGGGGCGAGTTGGAACACTGAAGCTTTCTTT.

Many counts were recorded for this clonotype. The rearrangement joins TRBV4-1 to TRBJ2-5; 8 bases fit TRBD2. Trimming took 1 base from V and 4 from J; bases not matched to a gene: 2. Germline values: CDR1 MGHRA, CDR2 YSYEKL. This CDR3 contains 14 residues. CDR3 bases: TGCGCCAGCAGCCAAGCGGGGGGGCTAGAGACCCAGTACTTC. Residues: CASSQAGGLETQYF.

The gene calls are TRBV7-9 and TRBJ1-2, with D unclear. Germline CDR1 and CDR2: SEHNR and FQNEAQ (reference sequence). V shed 1 base and J shed 4 bases, with 7 bases lying between them. The CDR3 contains 13 residues. The CDR3 nucleotides are TGTGCCAGCAGCTTAGAGGCATTCTATGGCTACACCTTC. As protein: CASSLEAFYGYTF.

This clonotype was seen repeatedly, ten times or more. This sequence joins TRBV7-9 and TRBJ1-1; D not resolved. The ends were cut back, 1 base at V and 1 base at J, with 10 bases in the middle. The germline gives CDR1 SEHNR, CDR2 FQNEAQ (reference sequence). The CDR3 is 15 amino acids. The CDR3 bases are TGTGCCAGCAGCTTAGTCAAGAGTAGGAACACTGAAGCTTTCTTT. This translates into CASSLVKSRNTEAFF.

The CDR3 DNA is TGTGCCAGCAGCCCGGAGCAGTTCGTCGAGACCCAGTACTTC. Translating it yields CASSPEQFVETQYF. V and J are TRBV7-6 and TRBJ2-5; D gene uncertain. The germline V gene has CDR1 SGHVS and CDR2 FNYEAQ. V lost 5 bases and J lost 5, with 15 bases in between. This CDR3 is built from 14 residues.

The chain combines TRBV10-3 with TRBJ2-3; a weak D match, TRBD2 (7 bases). The CDR3 loop spans 15 amino acids. V lost 5 bases to trimming and J lost 3 bases, with 15 bases between them. Germline V gene sequence: CDR1 ENHRY, CDR2 SYGVKD. The CDR3 nucleotides read TGTGCCATCAGTTCCCGGGGGGCAGAGACAGATACGCAGTATTTT. This codes for CAISSRGAETDTQYF.

The chain recombines TRBV6-6 with TRBJ1-2; 9 nucleotides match TRBD1. Germline CDR1 MNHNY, CDR2 SVGAGI (reference sequence). The CDR3 totals 14 residues. Trimming at V came to 5 bases and at J to 6 bases, leaving 7 bases not matched to a gene. Written as DNA, the CDR3 is TGTGCCAGCAGTAAACGGACAGGGGATCATGGCTACACCTTC. Amino acid sequence: CASSKRTGDHGYTF.

This clonotype was detected many times. This chain uses TRBV15 with TRBJ1-5; 7 bases agree with TRBD1. The CDR3 extends over 16 amino acids. CDR1 is LNHNV, CDR2 YYDKDF, per germline (reference sequence). V was clipped by 0 bases and J by 6 bases; unmatched bases: 8. CDR3 DNA: TGTGCCACCAGCAGAGATGAGTCGACAGGGAGTCAGCCCCAGCATTTT. Translation: CATSRDESTGSQPQHF.

This clonotype was found a few times. This chain uses TRBV28 with TRBJ1-5; 9 positions agree with TRBD1. CDR1 MDHEN and CDR2 SYDVKM come from the germline V gene. After removal of 6 bases from V and 0 bases from J, the junction contained 9 bases not matched to a gene. The CDR3 spans 17 residues. CDR3 region: CASSEWTGDYSNQPQHF. CDR3 DNA: TGTGCCAGCAGCGAATGGACAGGGGATTATAGCAATCAGCCCCAGCATTTT.

This clonotype has a handful of counts. The chain combines TRBV20-1 with TRBJ1-3; D is uncertain. The ends were cut back, 6 bases at V and 1 base at J, with 13 bases in the middle. CDR3 length: 14 amino acids. CDR1 is DFQATT, CDR2 SNEGSKA, per germline (reference sequence). Written as DNA, the CDR3 is TGCAGTGCCCAAGACAATTTTTCTGGAAACACCATATATTTT. This encodes CSAQDNFSGNTIYF.

There are a few counts of this clonotype. V and J are TRBV10-3 and TRBJ1-1, with no clear D. This CDR3 has 15 residues. Germline V gives CDR1 ENHRY, CDR2 SYGVKD. V lost 2 bases and J lost 1, with 11 bases in between. Here the CDR3 reads CAISEDGRTNTEAFF. In nucleotides, the CDR3 is TGTGCCATCAGTGAGGACGGAAGAACGAACACTGAAGCTTTCTTT.

The J gene is TRBJ2-1, the V gene TRBV24-1, with 8 bases matching TRBD2. With V trimmed by 5 bases and J by 5 bases, 7 bases remained unmatched. CDR3 length equals 15 residues. Germline CDR1 KGHDR, CDR2 SFDVKD. The CDR3 coding sequence is TGTGCCACCAGTGTGGAGCGGGGGCCCCACAATGAGCAGTTCTTC. Residues: CATSVERGPHNEQFF.

This clonotype was observed a few times. This chain joins TRBV20-1 and TRBJ2-3; D may correspond to TRBD1 or TRBD2 (6 bases each). The CDR3 loop spans 16 amino acids. Per the germline V gene, CDR1 is DFQATT and CDR2 is SNEGSKA (reference sequence). Trimming pared 4 bases from V and 2 bases from J, leaving 19 bases between. Written as DNA, the CDR3 is TGCAGTGCTACGGATAGGGGGGCGCAACACACAGATACGCAGTATTTT. Its protein is CSATDRGAQHTDTQYF.

This clonotype was counted ten times or more. This rearrangement joins TRBV7-2 to TRBJ1-2, with D possibly being TRBD1 (6 bases). Per the germline V gene, CDR1 is SGHTA and CDR2 is FQGNSA. CDR3 length: 17 residues. V lost 2 bases and J 4 bases, leaving 20 bases between the germline ends. CDR3 in DNA: TGTGCCAGCAGCTTAACAGGAGGCGGGGGGCCGAGCTATGGCTACACCTTC. Translating gives CASSLTGGGGPSYGYTF. Looking up the rest from reference TRBV7-2 and TRBJ1-2 gives the full variable domain: GAGVSQSPSNKVTEKGKDVELRCDPISGHTALYWYRQSLGQGLEFLIYFQGNSAPDKSGLPSDRFSAERTGGSVSTLTIQRTQQEDSAVYLCASSLTGGGGPSYGYTFGSGTRLTVV.

This clonotype was seen only a few times. This chain joins TRBV10-3 and TRBJ1-1; D is undetermined. The CDR3 runs 14 residues. Germline values: CDR1 ENHRY, CDR2 SYGVKD. V shed 10 bases and J shed 5 bases, with 20 bases lying between them. CDR3 region: CATRRDGPRTEAFF. The CDR3 DNA follows: TGTGCCACACGGCGGGATGGCCCCCGTACTGAAGCTTTCTTT.

This clonotype turned up a few times. The chain couples TRBV24-1 to TRBJ2-3; the D gene is possibly TRBD1 (5 bases). Germline assignment: CDR1 KGHDR and CDR2 SFDVKD. This CDR3 is 13 amino acids long. V was clipped by 6 bases and J by 3 bases, with 9 bases between them. CDR3 in DNA: TGTGCCACCAGTTACAGGAGAACAGATACGCAGTATTTT. Translation: CATSYRRTDTQYF.

This clonotype was counted at least ten times. The J gene is TRBJ2-7, the V gene TRBV11-2, with 7 bases matching TRBD1. In germline, CDR1 is SGHAT, CDR2 FQNNGV. The CDR3 runs 15 residues. The ends lost 3 bases at V and 1 base at J; junction bases unmatched: 6. In DNA form, the CDR3 reads TGTGCCAGCAGCTTCAACCGGGACAGTTCCTACGAGCAGTACGTC. This translates into CASSFNRDSSYEQYV.

This sequence joins TRBV28 and TRBJ1-2; D call uncertain. The CDR3 has 15 residues. V lost 2 bases, J lost 6 bases, and 16 bases lay in between. Germline V lookup: CDR1 MDHEN, CDR2 SYDVKM. CDR3 bases: TGTGCCAGCAGTTTACAAAAAAGGGTAAAGGATGGCTACACCTTC. Protein: CASSLQKRVKDGYTF.

V usage is TRBV12-3 or TRBV12-4 and J usage is TRBJ2-3; either TRBD1 or TRBD2 may supply D (6 bases each). Deletions cut 3 bases from V and 0 bases from J, with 10 bases between. The CDR3 extends over 15 amino acids. CDR3 amino acids: CASSFRGLSTDTQYF. For the CDR3, the DNA is TGTGCCAGCAGTTTTCGGGGGCTCAGCACAGATACGCAGTATTTT.

This clonotype was counted between two and nine times. The chain combines TRBV6-6 with TRBJ1-2, with TRBD1 matching over 7 bases. J lost 7 bases, V lost 4 bases, and 6 bases had no gene match. The germline V gene encodes CDR1 MNHNY and CDR2 SVGAGI (reference sequence). The CDR3 extends over 13 amino acids. CDR3 residues: CASSSRGSSGYTF. The DNA for the CDR3 is TGTGCCAGCAGTTCCAGGGGGAGTAGTGGCTACACCTTC.

The rearrangement joins TRBV2 to TRBJ1-1; D remains ambiguous. V lost 7 bases and J 5 bases, leaving 11 bases between the germline ends. The length of the CDR3 is 12 residues. Germline CDR1 is SNHLY and CDR2 is FYNNEI. CDR3 loop: CASTETGTEAFF. CDR3 DNA: TGTGCCAGCACCGAGACCGGAACTGAAGCTTTCTTT. The full variable domain, completed using reference TRBV2 and TRBJ1-1, is EPEVTQTPSHQVTQMGQEVILRCVPISNHLYFYWYRQILGQKVEFLVSFYNNEISEKSEIFDDQFSVERPDGSNFTLKIRSTKLEDSAMYFCASTETGTEAFFGQGTRLTVV.

The chain uses TRBV24-1 and TRBJ2-1; D uncertain. In germline, CDR1 is KGHDR, CDR2 SFDVKD. V was shortened by 5 bases and J by 2 bases, with 15 bases between the two germline ends. The CDR3 spans 16 residues. CDR3 nucleotides: TGTGCCACCAGTGCTTCCTACGCCAGGACCTACAATGAGCAGTTCTTC. Its translation: CATSASYARTYNEQFF.

This clonotype was observed a few times. J is TRBJ2-1 and V is TRBV6-6, with D hard to call. Trimming removed 4 bases from V and 4 bases from J, with 8 bases in between. The germline V gene encodes CDR1 MNHNY and CDR2 SVGAGI (reference sequence). The length of the CDR3 is 13 residues. Written as DNA, the CDR3 is TGTGCCAGCAGTTCGCGTCTATACAATGAGCAGTTCTTC. Protein sequence: CASSSRLYNEQFF.

This clonotype occurred a few times. This chain connects TRBV11-2 to TRBJ2-2; D is unresolved. The CDR3 spans 14 residues. V dropped 1 base and J dropped 5 bases, with 8 bases sitting between them. Germline CDR1 and CDR2: SGHAT and FQNNGV. The CDR3 region is CASSLVSLTGELFF. For the CDR3, the DNA is TGTGCCAGCAGCTTAGTTTCACTTACCGGGGAGCTGTTTTTT.